This T cell receptor beta chain was found in a study of OX40 agonist ivuxolimab in advanced cancers. CDR1 and CDR2 from the germline V gene are SGHRS and YFSETQ. The CDR3 totals 13 residues. Unmatched junction bases numbered 1, after V lost 5 bases and J lost 2 bases. The table came from immunoSEQ multiplex PCR; TCRdb's copy has only in-frame clones and leaves some out. The sample lists 80,000 or so clones; around 85% were seen once. V is TRBV5-1 and J is TRBJ2-5, with 9 bases that match TRBD1. The source was CD4+ or CD8+ T cells sorted from blood, collected in a trial of the OX40 agonist ivuxolimab. This receptor was identified in an adult with an advanced solid tumor such as melanoma, head and neck, liver or kidney cancer. In DNA, the CDR3 is TGCGCCAGCAGGACAGGGGGTCAAGAGACCCAGTACTTC. Encoded protein: CASRTGGQETQYF. The full variable domain, its missing parts supplied by reference TRBV5-1 and TRBJ2-5, is KAGVTQTPRYLIKTRGQQVTLSCSPISGHRSVSWYQQTPGQGLQFLFEYFSETQRNKGNFPGRFSGRQFSNSRSEMNVSTLELGDSALYLCASRTGGQETQYFGPGTRLLVL.